The sequence of this T cell receptor beta chain was determined in a study of T cell responses to AZD1222 COVID-19 vaccine. Study at large: Pooled samples include second doses given at about 4 or 12 weeks.

Findings and caveats of the study: Compared with day 0, the breadth and depth of the Spike-specific TCR repertoire rose significantly after two doses of AZD1222.

Clones were sequenced by immunoSEQ multiplex PCR, and TCRdb holds only the in-frame ones, with some missing. The data hold 100,000 to 150,000 clones, with approximately 88% observed a single time. The germline gives CDR1 SEHNR, CDR2 FQNEAQ (reference sequence). The CDR3 covers 14 residues. Deletions cut 1 base from V and 1 base from J, with 7 bases between. Note on this clone: No antigen is known for it.

The sample consisted of peripheral blood, taken on day 0 of AZD1222 vaccination. This rearrangement joins TRBV7-9 to TRBJ1-1; perhaps TRBD1 as D (5 bases). The clonotype was recovered from an adult in good health. CDR3 nucleotide sequence: TGTGCCAGCAGCTTAGGACAGACGAACACTGAAGCTTTCTTT. The encoded protein is CASSLGQTNTEAFF.